The 13 T cell receptor beta chains presented below share a single source sample, sequenced in a study of patients and donors after allogeneic stem cell transplantation. TCRdb re-called the RT-PCR reads with MiXCR, one entry per CDR3 protein. The sample records some 880,000 distinct CDR3 sequences, roughly 18% being singletons. The sample was blood, either unsorted or a sorted T cell fraction (not recorded which). Receptors were obtained from a human donor who was either an allogeneic HSCT recipient or a stem cell or donor lymphocyte infusion donor (not recorded which). It is not recorded whose cells these are; they may come from a transplant donor.

This rearrangement joins TRBV5-1 to TRBJ2-7; possibly TRBD1 or TRBD2 for D (5 bases each). The CDR3 spans 16 residues. In germline, CDR1 is SGHRS, CDR2 YFSETQ. Trimming cost V 2 bases and J 7 bases, with 22 bases left between them. As DNA, the CDR3 is TGCGCCAGCAGCTTCTTACCGGGACGGAGTGGTGGGGAGCAGTACTTC. It is translated as CASSFLPGRSGGEQYF.

This clonotype has more than one count but fewer than ten. This rearrangement joins TRBV14 to TRBJ2-4; D possibly uses TRBD1 or TRBD2 (5 bases each). V shed 0 bases and J shed 5 bases, with 14 bases lying between them. The CDR3 extends over 16 amino acids. The germline V gene has CDR1 SGHDN and CDR2 FVKESK. The CDR3 nucleotides are TGTGCCAGCAGCCAAGAAGAGGGGCGCCAGGAAAACATTCAGTACTTC. Residues: CASSQEEGRQENIQYF.

This clonotype has a count of ten or more. CDR3 in amino acids: CASSGQGAGELFF. DNA for the CDR3: TGTGCCAGCAGCGGCCAGGGCGCCGGGGAGCTGTTTTTT. The chain is built from TRBV6-1 and TRBJ2-2; a weak D match, TRBD1 (5 bases). Looked up from germline, CDR1 is MNHNS and CDR2 is SASEGT. The germline V and J ends were trimmed by 6 bases and 6 bases, with 11 bases remaining between them. The CDR3 sequence is 13 residues long.

This clonotype has only a few counts. This rearrangement joins TRBV2 to TRBJ2-7; 7 bases map to TRBD2. Germline CDR1 SNHLY, CDR2 FYNNEI. The CDR3 has 14 residues. With V trimmed by 4 bases and J by 5 bases, 8 bases remained unmatched. This chain's CDR3 is CASSVDGRSHEQYF. CDR3 nucleotides: TGTGCCAGCAGTGTGGACGGGAGGTCCCACGAGCAGTACTTC.

This clonotype was counted between two and nine times. This sequence joins TRBV12-3 or TRBV12-4 and TRBJ2-1; no definite D call. Trimming left V 7 bases short and J 4 bases short, with 14 bases between. The length of the CDR3 is 14 residues. CDR3: CASIFRTEYNEQFF. In DNA form, the CDR3 reads TGTGCCAGCATTTTCCGGACGGAGTACAATGAGCAGTTCTTC.

This clonotype was detected only a few times. This sequence joins TRBV24-1 and TRBJ2-3; tentatively, D is TRBD1 (5 bases). From germline, CDR1 is KGHDR and CDR2 SFDVKD. V lost 1 base, J lost 2 bases, and 9 bases lay in between. The CDR3 extends over 15 amino acids. This chain's CDR3 is CATSDLPGLTDTQYF. The CDR3, as DNA: TGTGCCACCAGTGATTTACCAGGGCTCACAGATACGCAGTATTTT.

This clonotype was seen only a few times. A much larger clone is a single base away; this may be a read error. V is TRBV4-1 and J is TRBJ1-5; D perhaps matches TRBD1 (5 bases). The germline V gene encodes CDR1 MGHRA and CDR2 YSYEKL. This CDR3 region has 13 residues. Deletions cut 2 bases from V and 4 bases from J, with 6 bases between. The CDR3 spells CASSQRQNQPQHF. The CDR3 DNA sequence: TGCGCCAGCAGCCAACGACAGAATCAGCCCCAGCATTTT.

This clonotype was recorded a few times. The chain combines TRBV15 with TRBJ2-1, with D unclear. The CDR3 has 14 residues. The V end lost 2 bases, the J end lost 5 bases, and 10 bases lay between the germline ends. Per germline, CDR1 LNHNV and CDR2 YYDKDF (reference sequence). DNA for the CDR3: TGTGCCACCAGCAGACCAATTATAAACAATGAGCAGTTCTTC. This sequence encodes CATSRPIINNEQFF.

The chain is built from TRBV10-3 and TRBJ2-3; D may correspond to TRBD1 or TRBD2 (5 bases each). Trimming left V 9 bases short and J 0 bases short, with 13 bases between. Germline lookup yields CDR1 ENHRY and CDR2 SYGVKD. The CDR3 is made up of 14 amino acids. The CDR3, as DNA: TGTGCCATTTCAACGGGACGGAGCACAGATACGCAGTATTTT. Protein: CAISTGRSTDTQYF.

The sample holds a few counts of this clonotype. The chain recombines TRBV7-9 with TRBJ1-4, with D possibly matching TRBD1 (5 bases). V was trimmed by 2 bases and J by 7 bases, leaving 8 bases between them. The CDR3 totals 13 residues. Looked up from germline, CDR1 is SEHNR and CDR2 is FQNEAQ (reference sequence). The CDR3 DNA reads TGTGCCAGCAGCTTATGGGGGAGTGAAAAACTGTTTTTT. Protein: CASSLWGSEKLFF.

This clonotype was picked up a small number of times. The rearrangement joins TRBV3-1 to TRBJ2-1; TRBD2 agrees at 16 bases. Germline V gives CDR1 LGHDT, CDR2 YNNKEL (reference sequence). This CDR3 is built from 16 residues. V lost 8 bases, J lost 9 bases, and 10 bases stayed unmatched. The CDR3 DNA reads TGTGCCAGCGGGGGGACTAGCGGGAGGGCCTCGGGTGAGCAGTTCTTC. It is translated as CASGGTSGRASGEQFF.

This clonotype was detected a few times. The rearrangement links TRBV7-2 to TRBJ2-4; no clear D. CDR1 is SGHTA and CDR2 is FQGNSA in the germline V gene. V was pared by 8 bases and J by 0 bases, with 5 bases between. CDR3 size: 12 residues. CDR3 in DNA: TGTGCCAGCGCCATAGCCAAAAACATTCAGTACTTC. Its translation: CASAIAKNIQYF.

V gene TRBV6-5 combines with J gene TRBJ1-1; D gene unclear. Trimming removed 2 bases at V and 5 bases at J, with 15 bases between. CDR1 and CDR2 from the germline V gene are MNHEY and SVGAGI. There are 15 residues in the CDR3. CDR3 nucleotides: TGTGCCAGCAGTTACCTAGTGGTCGGGGATACTGAAGCTTTCTTT. Protein sequence: CASSYLVVGDTEAFF.